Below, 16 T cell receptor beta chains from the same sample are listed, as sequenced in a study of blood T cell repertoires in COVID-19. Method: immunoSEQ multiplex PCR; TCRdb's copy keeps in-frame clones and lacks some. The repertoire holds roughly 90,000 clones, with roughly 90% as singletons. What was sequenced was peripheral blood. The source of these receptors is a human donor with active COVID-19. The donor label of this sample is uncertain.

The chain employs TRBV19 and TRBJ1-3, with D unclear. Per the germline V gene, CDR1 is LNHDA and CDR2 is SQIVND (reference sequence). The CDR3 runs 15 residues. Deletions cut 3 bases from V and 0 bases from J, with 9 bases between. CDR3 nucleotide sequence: TGTGCCAGTAGTATTCGAACTCGCTCTGGAAACACCATATATTTT. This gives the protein CASSIRTRSGNTIYF.

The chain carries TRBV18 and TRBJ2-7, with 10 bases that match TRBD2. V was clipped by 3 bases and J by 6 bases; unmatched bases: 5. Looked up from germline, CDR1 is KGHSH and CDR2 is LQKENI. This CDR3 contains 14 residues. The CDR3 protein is CASSPSGGAGEQYF. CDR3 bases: TGTGCCAGCTCACCGAGCGGGGGGGCCGGCGAGCAGTACTTC.

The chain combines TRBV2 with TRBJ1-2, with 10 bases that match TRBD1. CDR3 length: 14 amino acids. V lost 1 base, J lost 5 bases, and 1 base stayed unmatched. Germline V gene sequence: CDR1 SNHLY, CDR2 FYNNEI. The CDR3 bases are TGTGCCAGCAGTGAAGTGGGACAGGGGTATGGCTACACCTTC. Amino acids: CASSEVGQGYGYTF.

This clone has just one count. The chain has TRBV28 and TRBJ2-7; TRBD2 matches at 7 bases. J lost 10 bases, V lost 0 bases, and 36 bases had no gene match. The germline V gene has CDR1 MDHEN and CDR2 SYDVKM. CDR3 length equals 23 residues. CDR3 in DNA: TGTGCCAGCAGTTTATGGGCGGACTTTCGGGAAAGGAGGCGGGGGACCGACCCCGTCGAACAGTACTTC. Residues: CASSLWADFRERRRGTDPVEQYF.

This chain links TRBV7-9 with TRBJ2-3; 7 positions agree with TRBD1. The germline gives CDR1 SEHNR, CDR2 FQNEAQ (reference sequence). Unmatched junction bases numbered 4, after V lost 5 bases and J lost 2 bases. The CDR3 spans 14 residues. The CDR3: CASSPGTVTDTQYF. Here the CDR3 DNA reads TGTGCCAGCAGCCCCGGGACAGTCACAGATACGCAGTATTTT.

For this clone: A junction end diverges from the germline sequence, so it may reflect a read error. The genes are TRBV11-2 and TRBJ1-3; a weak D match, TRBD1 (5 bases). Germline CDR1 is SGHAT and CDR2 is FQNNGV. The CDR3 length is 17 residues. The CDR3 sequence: CASRLGRRDSSGNTIYF. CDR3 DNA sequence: TGTGCCAGCAGATTAGGGCGCAGGGACTCCTCTGGAAACACCATATATTTT. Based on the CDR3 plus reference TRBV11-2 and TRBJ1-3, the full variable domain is EAGVAQSPRYKIIEKRQSVAFWCNPISGHATLYWYQQILGQGPKLLIQFQNNGVVDDSQLPKDRFSAERLKGVDSTLKIQPAKLEDSAVYLCASRLGRRDSSGNTIYFGEGSWLTVV.

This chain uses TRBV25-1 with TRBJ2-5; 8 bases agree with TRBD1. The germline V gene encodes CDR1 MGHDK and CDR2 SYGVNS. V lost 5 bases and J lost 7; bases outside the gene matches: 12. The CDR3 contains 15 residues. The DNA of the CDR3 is TGTGCCAGCAGTACATCGGGACAGGCTCGTTCGACCCAGTACTTC. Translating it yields CASSTSGQARSTQYF.

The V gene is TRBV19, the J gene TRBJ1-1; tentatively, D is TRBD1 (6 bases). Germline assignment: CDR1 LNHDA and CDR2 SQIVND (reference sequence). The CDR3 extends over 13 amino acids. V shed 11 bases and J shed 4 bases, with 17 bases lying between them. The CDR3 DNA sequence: TGTGCCGCTATAACAGGGTCGGGCACTGAAGCTTTCTTT. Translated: CAAITGSGTEAFF.

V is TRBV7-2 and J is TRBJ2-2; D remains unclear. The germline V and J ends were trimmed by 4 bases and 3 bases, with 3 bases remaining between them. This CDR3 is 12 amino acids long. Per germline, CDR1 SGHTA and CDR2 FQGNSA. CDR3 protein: CASSSYTGELFF. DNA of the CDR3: TGTGCCAGCAGCTCCTACACCGGGGAGCTGTTTTTT.

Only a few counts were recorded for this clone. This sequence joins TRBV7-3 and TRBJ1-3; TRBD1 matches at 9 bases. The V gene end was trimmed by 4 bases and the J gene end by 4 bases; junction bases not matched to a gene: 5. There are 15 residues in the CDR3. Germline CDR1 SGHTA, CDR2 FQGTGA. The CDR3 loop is CASSSGQGSGNTIYF. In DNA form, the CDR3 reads TGTGCCAGCAGCTCCGGACAGGGGTCAGGAAACACCATATATTTT.

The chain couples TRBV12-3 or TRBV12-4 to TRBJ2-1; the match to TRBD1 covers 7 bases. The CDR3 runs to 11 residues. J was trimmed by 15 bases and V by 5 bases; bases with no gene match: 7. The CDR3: CASSREGAGFF. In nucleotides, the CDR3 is TGTGCCAGCAGTCGTGAGGGGGCAGGGTTCTTC.

DNA of the CDR3: TGTGCCAGCAGCCTTACTCTTGGGACAGGGGTTAATGGCTACACCTTC. This codes for CASSLTLGTGVNGYTF. V is TRBV4-2 and J is TRBJ1-2; 10 bases match TRBD1. CDR1 and CDR2 (germline): LGHNA, YNFKEQ. The trim removed 4 bases at V and 6 bases at J, leaving 11 bases unmatched. This CDR3 has 16 amino acids.

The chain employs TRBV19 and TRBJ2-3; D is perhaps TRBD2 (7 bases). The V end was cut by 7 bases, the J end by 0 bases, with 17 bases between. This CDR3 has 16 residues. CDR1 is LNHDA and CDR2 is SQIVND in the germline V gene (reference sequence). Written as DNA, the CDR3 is TGTGCCAGTAAGAGAGGCGGGGGCCCTAGCACAGATACGCAGTATTTT. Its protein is CASKRGGGPSTDTQYF.

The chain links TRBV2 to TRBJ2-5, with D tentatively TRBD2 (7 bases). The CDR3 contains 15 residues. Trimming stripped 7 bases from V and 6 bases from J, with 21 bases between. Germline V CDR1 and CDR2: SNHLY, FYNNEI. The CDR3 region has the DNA TGTGCCAGCATAATACCGGGGGGCGGGCGACAGACCCAGTACTTC. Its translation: CASIIPGGGRQTQYF.

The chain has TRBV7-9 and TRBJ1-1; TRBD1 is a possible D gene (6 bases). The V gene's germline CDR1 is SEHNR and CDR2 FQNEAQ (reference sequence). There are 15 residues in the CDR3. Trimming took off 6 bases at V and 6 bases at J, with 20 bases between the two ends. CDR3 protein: CASSKLTGSVPEAFF. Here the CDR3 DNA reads TGTGCCAGCAGTAAACTAACAGGGTCTGTCCCTGAAGCTTTCTTT.

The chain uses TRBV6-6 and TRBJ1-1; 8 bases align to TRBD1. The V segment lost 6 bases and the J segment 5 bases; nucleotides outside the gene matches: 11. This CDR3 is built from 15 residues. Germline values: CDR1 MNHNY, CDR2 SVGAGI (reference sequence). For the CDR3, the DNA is TGTGCCAGCAGACCCCCAGGGGGCGTCGGGACTGAAGCTTTCTTT. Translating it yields CASRPPGGVGTEAFF.